This passage covers 10 T cell receptor beta chains from one sample sequenced in a study of T cells in Graves' hyperthyroidism and ophthalmopathy (dated by TCRdb to about 2019). Library construction relied on multiplex PCR. The instrument was an Illumina HiSeq 2000. The TCR beta CDR3 regions were amplified from RNA transcripts. A first-round RT-PCR of the TCR CDR3 used the HTBI primer set with the Qiagen OneStep RT-PCR kit. TCRdb passed the public sequencing reads through fastp at Q25 and MiXCR, retaining productive beta sequences. All rows with the same CDR3 protein become a single entry with the most common DNA and genes. In this sample the table shows 380,000 or so distinct CDR3 sequences, roughly 13% of which occur a single time. Of the sample, just under 25% falls within the top ten clones. Source material: blood. The receptors were sampled from a woman younger than 45 with Graves' hyperthyroidism.

This clonotype was seen only a few times. A much larger clonotype is one base distant, so this may be a read error. Because it lacks the conserved phenylalanine or tryptophan at the end, this CDR3 is likely a read error. The chain employs TRBV28 and TRBJ2-7; 7 positions agree with TRBD1. With V trimmed by 1 base and J by 1 base, 7 bases remained unmatched. This CDR3 contains 16 residues. From germline, CDR1 is MDHEN and CDR2 SYDVKM. The CDR3: CASSLFVTGLSYEQYL. CDR3 nucleotide sequence: TGTGCCAGCAGTTTATTCGTGACAGGGTTGTCCTACGAGCAGTACCTC.

This clonotype was recorded many times. The chain couples TRBV28 to TRBJ2-7; D possibly corresponds to TRBD2 (6 bases). CDR3 length: 14 amino acids. Germline V CDR1 and CDR2: MDHEN, SYDVKM. The ends were cut back, 4 bases at V and 4 bases at J, with 14 bases in the middle. The CDR3 DNA is TGTGCCAGCAGTTCCGGGACTGGAATATACGAGCAGTACTTC. Protein: CASSSGTGIYEQYF.

This clonotype showed up just a few times. V and J are TRBV5-1 and TRBJ2-1; 8 nucleotides align to TRBD2. The CDR3 runs to 16 residues. J was trimmed by 1 base and V by 2 bases; bases with no gene match: 5. Germline assignment: CDR1 SGHRS and CDR2 YFSETQ. The CDR3 sequence: CASSFLGGRSYNEQFF. The CDR3 DNA is TGCGCCAGCAGCTTCCTTGGCGGGAGGTCCTACAATGAGCAGTTCTTC.

The rearrangement links TRBV7-2 to TRBJ2-1; 7 bases agree with TRBD2. J was trimmed by 0 bases and V by 5 bases; bases with no gene match: 7. The CDR3 has 16 amino acids. CDR1 SGHTA and CDR2 FQGNSA come from the germline V gene. CDR3 DNA sequence: TGTGCCAGCAGCAGACCACTAGCGAGCTCCTACAATGAGCAGTTCTTC. Protein sequence: CASSRPLASSYNEQFF.

This clonotype was observed at least ten times. This chain connects TRBV7-2 to TRBJ1-5; D is unresolved. Per the germline V gene, CDR1 is SGHTA and CDR2 is FQGNSA. The CDR3 is 15 amino acids. V was cut by 1 base and J by 7 bases, with 14 bases left in between. CDR3 in amino acids: CASSLDIGIFQPQHF. The CDR3 bases are TGTGCCAGCAGCTTAGATATCGGGATCTTCCAGCCCCAGCATTTT.

This clonotype showed up just a few times. The rearrangement joins TRBV12-3 or TRBV12-4 to TRBJ2-7; 8 bases fit TRBD1. Trimming cost V 0 bases and J 4 bases; bases outside gene matches: 11. The CDR3 contains 17 residues. CDR3 sequence reads: CASSLALSAGGSYEQYF. CDR3 sequence (DNA): TGTGCCAGCAGTTTAGCGCTATCGGCAGGGGGCTCGTACGAGCAGTACTTC.

This clonotype was observed a handful of times. The germline gene is not matched at one end of the junction; a read error may be the cause. The chain combines TRBV7-2 with TRBJ2-1; D gene uncertain. Germline CDR1 reads SGHTA; CDR2 reads FQGNSA. The CDR3 totals 11 residues. The CDR3 DNA reads as TGTGCCGGCAGCTCTTTCAATGAGCAGTTCTTC. Encoded protein: CAGSSFNEQFF.

Turning to this clonotype: A much larger clone sits a single nucleotide away, making a read error possible. This chain connects TRBV28 to TRBJ2-7; possibly TRBD2 for D (5 bases). The germline V gene has CDR1 MDHEN and CDR2 SYDVKM. The CDR3 consists of 14 residues. The CDR3 reads CASSLSAEGYERYF. The CDR3 DNA reads as TGTGCCAGCAGTTTGTCCGCCGAGGGCTACGAGCGGTACTTC.

The chain carries TRBV4-1 and TRBJ2-2; no firm D call. From germline, CDR1 is MGHRA and CDR2 YSYEKL. This CDR3 is built from 15 residues. V was pared by 2 bases and J by 6 bases, with 13 bases between. Here the CDR3 DNA reads TGCGCCAGCAGCCAACTCGAGAAAGTGGCCGGGGAGCTGTTTTTT. Amino acids: CASSQLEKVAGELFF.

This clonotype was seen more than once but under ten times. CDR3 sequence: CASSPGEGSYEQYF. The CDR3 DNA is TGTGCCAGCTCACCAGGGGAGGGCTCCTACGAGCAGTACTTC. This rearrangement joins TRBV18 to TRBJ2-7; 7 nucleotides agree with TRBD2. The J segment lost 0 bases and the V segment lost 2 bases, leaving 1 base of the junction unmatched. This CDR3 region has 14 residues. Germline CDR1 reads KGHSH; CDR2 reads LQKENI.